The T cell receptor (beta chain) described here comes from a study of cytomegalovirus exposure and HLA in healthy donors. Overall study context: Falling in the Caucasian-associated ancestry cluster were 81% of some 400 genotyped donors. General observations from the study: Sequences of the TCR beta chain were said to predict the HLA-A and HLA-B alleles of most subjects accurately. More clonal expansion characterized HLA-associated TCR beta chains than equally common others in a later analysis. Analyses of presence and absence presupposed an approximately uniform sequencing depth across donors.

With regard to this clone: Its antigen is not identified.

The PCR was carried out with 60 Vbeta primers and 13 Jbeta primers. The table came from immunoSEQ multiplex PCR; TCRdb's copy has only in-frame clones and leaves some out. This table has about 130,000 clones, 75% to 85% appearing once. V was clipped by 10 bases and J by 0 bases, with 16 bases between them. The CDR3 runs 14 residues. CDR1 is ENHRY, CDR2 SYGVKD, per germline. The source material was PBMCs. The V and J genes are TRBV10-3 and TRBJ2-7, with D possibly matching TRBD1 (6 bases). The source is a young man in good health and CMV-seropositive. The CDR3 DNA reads TGTGCCACCCTACAGGGTCCAAGCTCCTACGAGCAGTACTTC. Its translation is CATLQGPSSYEQYF.